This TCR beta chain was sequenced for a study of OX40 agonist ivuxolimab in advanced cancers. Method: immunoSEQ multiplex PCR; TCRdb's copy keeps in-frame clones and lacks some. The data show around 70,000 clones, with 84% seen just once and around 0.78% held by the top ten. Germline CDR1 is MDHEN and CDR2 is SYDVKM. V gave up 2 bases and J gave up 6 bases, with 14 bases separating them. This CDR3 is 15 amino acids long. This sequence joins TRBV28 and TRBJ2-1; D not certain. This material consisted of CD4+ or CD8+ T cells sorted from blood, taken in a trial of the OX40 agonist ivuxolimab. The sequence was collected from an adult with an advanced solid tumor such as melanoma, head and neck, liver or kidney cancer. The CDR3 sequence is CASSLVMAPRNEQFF. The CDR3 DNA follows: TGTGCCAGCAGTTTAGTGATGGCCCCTCGCAATGAGCAGTTCTTC.